These T cell receptor beta chains were read from a single sample in a study of blood T cell repertoires in COVID-19. TCRdb's copy holds only in-frame clones and misses some; the assay was immunoSEQ multiplex PCR. This repertoire shows roughly 250,000 clones, 91% found once; its top ten account for 2.5% to 3%. Sequencing was carried out using peripheral blood. The receptors were gathered from a young adult with COVID-19, enrolled during active disease. Each CDR3 is given with its conserved first and last residue. The order of the fields is CDR3 length, D gene, J gene, V gene, clone size, CDR3 protein, CDR3 DNA. D genes are given only for firm matches. Some rows mark clone size as missing; the rest say once, few, many or name a class of expanded clone.

13 NA TRBJ1-1 TRBV6-5 NA CASSQQGNFEAFF TGTGCCAGCAGTCAACAGGGTAACTTTGAAGCTTTCTTT
14 TRBD1 TRBJ1-1 TRBV6-4 NA CASSPEGANTEAFF TGTGCCAGCAGTCCTGAGGGGGCGAACACTGAAGCTTTCTTT
16 TRBD1 TRBJ1-1 TRBV12-5 NA CASGLDLGQGHTEAFF TGTGCTAGTGGTTTGGACTTGGGACAGGGGCACACTGAAGCTTTCTTT
13 TRBD1 TRBJ1-1 TRBV28 NA CASSLWTGGEAFF TGTGCCAGCAGTCTTTGGACAGGGGGTGAAGCTTTCTTT
13 NA TRBJ2-7 TRBV5-1 NA CASRLLGDYEQYF TGCGCCAGCAGGCTATTAGGAGACTACGAGCAGTACTTC
14 NA TRBJ2-1 TRBV27 NA CASSLMSGSNEQFF TGTGCCAGCAGTTTAATGTCCGGGAGCAATGAGCAGTTCTTC
15 TRBD1 TRBJ1-3 TRBV7-6 NA CASSSSGQGGNTIYF TGTGCCAGCAGCTCTAGCGGACAGGGTGGAAACACCATATATTTT
14 NA TRBJ1-1 TRBV9 NA CASSGLPEGTEAFF TGTGCCAGCAGCGGCTTGCCCGAGGGCACTGAAGCTTTCTTT
14 TRBD1 TRBJ1-2 TRBV3-1/TRBV3-2 once CASSQDSTGLGYTF TGTGCCAGCAGCCAAGACTCGACAGGGTTAGGCTACACCTTC
19 TRBD2 TRBJ2-3 TRBV28 NA CASSLVLTSGVQGTDTQYF TGTGCCAGCAGTTTGGTTCTTACTAGCGGGGTCCAGGGCACAGATACGCAGTATTTT
18 NA TRBJ2-1 TRBV11-2 NA CASSPGPLAMRAYNEQFF TGTGCCAGCAGCCCTGGGCCCTTGGCGATGAGGGCATACAATGAGCAGTTCTTC
14 NA TRBJ2-7 TRBV7-8 NA CASSFLRDGYEQYF TGTGCCAGCAGCTTTCTCAGGGATGGGTACGAGCAGTACTTC
16 NA TRBJ2-1 TRBV30 NA CAWSVSGLDSYNEQFF TGTGCCTGGAGTGTCTCGGGACTTGATTCCTACAATGAGCAGTTCTTC